Included here is one T cell receptor beta chain sequence, with context. Trimming left V 3 bases short and J 6 bases short, with 15 bases between. The CDR3 totals 16 residues. The germline CDR1 and CDR2 sequences are MDHEN and SYDVKM. This entry comes from a study of blood T cell repertoires in COVID-19. The data were produced by immunoSEQ multiplex PCR, yet TCRdb's version contains in-frame clones alone and is incomplete. The table records about 250,000 clones, approximately 83% of them present only once. The clonotype originates from a woman in her twenties or thirties who had recovered from COVID-19. Sequencing was performed on PBMCs or T cells enriched from blood (not recorded which). The J gene is TRBJ1-6, the V gene TRBV28; possible D gene TRBD1, 5 bases. CDR3 in DNA: TGTGCCAGCAGTTTCCCGACTTGGGGGGGTAATTCACCCCTCCACTTT. Translation: CASSFPTWGGNSPLHF.